The T cell receptor (beta chain) described here comes from a study of OX40 agonist ivuxolimab in advanced cancers. Here immunoSEQ multiplex PCR was the method, and the copy in TCRdb shows in-frame clones only, minus some. The table lists 48,000 or so clones, more than 85% of them singletons. V dropped 6 bases and J dropped 3 bases, with 11 bases sitting between them. The CDR3 is 14 amino acids. Germline lookup yields CDR1 MNHEY and CDR2 SVGAGI. The clonotype was recovered from an adult with an advanced solid tumor such as melanoma, head and neck, liver or kidney cancer. The J gene is TRBJ1-4, the V gene TRBV6-5; D might be TRBD1 (5 bases). Specimen: CD4+ or CD8+ T cells sorted from blood, collected in a trial of the OX40 agonist ivuxolimab. The DNA of the CDR3 is TGTGCCAGCAGCCCGACAGACTCTAATGAAAAACTGTTTTTT. It yields the protein CASSPTDSNEKLFF.